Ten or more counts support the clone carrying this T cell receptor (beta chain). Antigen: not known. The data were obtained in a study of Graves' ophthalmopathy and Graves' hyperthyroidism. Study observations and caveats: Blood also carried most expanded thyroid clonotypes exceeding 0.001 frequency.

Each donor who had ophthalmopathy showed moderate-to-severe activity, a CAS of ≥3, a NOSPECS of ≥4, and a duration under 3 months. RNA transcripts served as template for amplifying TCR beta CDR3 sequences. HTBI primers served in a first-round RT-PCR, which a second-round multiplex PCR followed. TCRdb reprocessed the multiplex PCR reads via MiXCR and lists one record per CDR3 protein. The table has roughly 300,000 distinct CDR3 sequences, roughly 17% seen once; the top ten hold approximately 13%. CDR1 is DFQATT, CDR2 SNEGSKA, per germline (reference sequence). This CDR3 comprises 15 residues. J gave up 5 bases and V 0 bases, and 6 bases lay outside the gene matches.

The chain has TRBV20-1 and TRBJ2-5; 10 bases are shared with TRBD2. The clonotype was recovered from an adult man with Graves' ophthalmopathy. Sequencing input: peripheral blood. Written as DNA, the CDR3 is TGCAGTGCTAGAGATTTCCTAGCGGGAGTGGAGACCCAGTACTTC. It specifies CSARDFLAGVETQYF.